A single T cell receptor beta chain is shown here with its context. The antigen is not known. This record comes from a study of cytomegalovirus exposure and HLA in healthy donors. Study results and caveats: The authors enumerated over 150 TCR beta chains as linked to cytomegalovirus.

Primers included in the PCR were 60 Vbeta and 13 Jbeta primers. Profiling relied on immunoSEQ multiplex PCR, and the TCRdb table lists in-frame clones only, not all of them. The sample shows approximately 150,000 clones, over 70% of them seen only once. CDR1 is MDHEN, CDR2 SYDVKM, per germline. J gave up 4 bases and V 7 bases, and 8 bases lay outside the gene matches. The CDR3 is 14 residues long. The TCR sequence derives from a male donor in good health and CMV-seronegative. Sequences were obtained from PBMCs. The chain joins TRBV28 to TRBJ2-7; 9 bases match TRBD2. This chain's CDR3 is CASIFSGGNYEQYF. CDR3 DNA: TGTGCCAGCATTTTTAGCGGGGGTAATTACGAGCAGTACTTC.